Shown below are 31 T cell receptor beta chains from a single sample sequenced in a study of early T cells in non-severe SARS-CoV-2 infection. TCRdb re-called the 5' RACE reads through MiXCR, storing one row per CDR3 protein. Among 80,000 to 95,000 distinct CDR3 sequences listed, 9% to 15% were seen once. The sequenced material came from whole blood. Receptors originate from an adult who was a healthcare worker with PCR-confirmed SARS-CoV-2 infection or an uninfected control (not recorded which).

This clonotype was detected ten times or more. The genes are TRBV7-6 and TRBJ2-7, with TRBD2 identical over 10 bases. The germline gives CDR1 SGHVS, CDR2 FNYEAQ. This CDR3 is built from 17 residues. Trimming removed 5 bases from V and 4 bases from J; junction bases left unmatched: 14. The CDR3 nucleotides read TGTGCCAGCAGCCGACAAGCCACTAGCGGGGCTTTTTACGAGCAGTACTTC. Translated: CASSRQATSGAFYEQYF.

V gene TRBV20-1 combines with J gene TRBJ2-1; the match to TRBD2 covers 13 bases. Per the germline V gene, CDR1 is DFQATT and CDR2 is SNEGSKA (reference sequence). With V trimmed by 3 bases and J by 6 bases, 5 bases remained unmatched. The CDR3 length is 15 residues. The CDR3 bases are TGCAGTGCTAGCCTACTAGCGGGAGGGCCCAATGAGCAGTTCTTC. It codes for CSASLLAGGPNEQFF.

The chain uses TRBV18 and TRBJ2-5; no clear D. Looked up from germline, CDR1 is KGHSH and CDR2 is LQKENI. The CDR3 is 16 amino acids. The V and J ends lost 1 base and 4 bases respectively, with 16 bases between them. The chain's CDR3 is CASSPRYEFSRETQYF. The CDR3, as DNA: TGTGCCAGCTCACCACGGTATGAATTTTCTCGAGAGACCCAGTACTTC.

This clonotype has at least ten counts. The chain recombines TRBV10-3 with TRBJ1-3; the D is unclear. Trimming took 5 bases from V and 0 from J, leaving 11 bases between them. The CDR3 consists of 15 residues. Germline V gene sequence: CDR1 ENHRY, CDR2 SYGVKD. In DNA form, the CDR3 reads TGTGCCATCAGTCTGGATTTACGCTCTGGAAACACCATATATTTT. It codes for CAISLDLRSGNTIYF.

This clonotype showed up many times. V is TRBV7-2 and J is TRBJ2-1; 8 nucleotides line up with TRBD1. CDR1 is SGHTA and CDR2 is FQGNSA in the germline V gene. The CDR3 extends over 15 amino acids. V lost 4 bases, J lost 12 bases, and 14 bases stayed unmatched. The CDR3 DNA reads as TGTGCCAGCAGCTCCTGGACAGGGTCGGTACGGGGGCAGTTCTTC. It specifies CASSSWTGSVRGQFF.

The chain uses TRBV5-5 and TRBJ2-7; maybe TRBD2 (5 bases). V gave up 2 bases and J gave up 0 bases, with 9 bases separating them. Looked up from germline, CDR1 is SGHKS and CDR2 is YYEKEE (reference sequence). The CDR3 consists of 14 residues. Written as DNA, the CDR3 is TGTGCCAGCAGCTTAGGACTCTTCTCCTACGAGCAGTACTTC. This sequence encodes CASSLGLFSYEQYF.

This clonotype was recorded many times. The rearrangement uses TRBV5-1 and TRBJ2-3; the match to TRBD2 covers 10 bases. This CDR3 is 16 amino acids long. Trimming at V came to 4 bases and at J to 7 bases, leaving 12 bases not matched to a gene. Per germline, CDR1 SGHRS and CDR2 YFSETQ. As DNA, the CDR3 is TGCGCCAGCAGCCCAATAACTAGCGGGATTACAAATACGCAGTATTTT. Translated: CASSPITSGITNTQYF.

This clonotype has a count of ten or more. The rearrangement uses TRBV7-9 and TRBJ2-1, with D perhaps assigned TRBD1 or TRBD2 (6 bases each). This CDR3 region has 13 residues. Germline V lookup: CDR1 SEHNR, CDR2 FQNEAQ (reference sequence). Trimming cost V 5 bases and J 13 bases, with 18 bases left between them. CDR3 bases: TGTGCCAGCAGCCCAGGGGCGGGGACAACCCAGTTCTTC. Translating it yields CASSPGAGTTQFF.

This clonotype was counted only a few times. This chain joins TRBV7-3 and TRBJ2-2; TRBD2 matches 15 bases. CDR1 and CDR2 (germline): SGHTA, FQGTGA. V lost 5 bases and J lost 4; bases outside the gene matches: 8. The CDR3 is 18 amino acids. The CDR3 spells CASSSRTSGRAGTGELFF. In DNA form, the CDR3 reads TGTGCCAGCAGCAGCAGGACTAGCGGGAGGGCCGGCACCGGGGAGCTGTTTTTT.

This clonotype was counted only a few times. The genes are TRBV19 and TRBJ2-2, with 12 bases aligning to TRBD1. Germline loops: CDR1 LNHDA, CDR2 SQIVND (reference sequence). After removal of 2 bases from V and 8 bases from J, the junction contained 6 bases not matched to a gene. The length of the CDR3 is 16 residues. The CDR3 nucleotides are TGTGCCAGTAGTATATTGGGACAGGGGGCGCAAGGGGAGCTGTTTTTT. Encoded protein: CASSILGQGAQGELFF.

CDR3 sequence: CASSPRAGAINEQFF. The CDR3 DNA sequence: TGTGCCAGCAGCCCACGGGCGGGAGCGATCAATGAGCAGTTCTTC. This chain joins TRBV7-9 and TRBJ2-1; 7 nucleotides align to TRBD2. Looked up from germline, CDR1 is SEHNR and CDR2 is FQNEAQ (reference sequence). This CDR3 contains 15 residues. The junction had 10 bases not matched to a gene; V was cut back by 5 bases and J by 6 bases.

The chain joins TRBV7-9 to TRBJ2-2, with TRBD1 matching over 9 bases. The J segment lost 3 bases and the V segment lost 1 base, leaving 3 bases of the junction unmatched. CDR3 length: 16 residues. Germline loops: CDR1 SEHNR, CDR2 FQNEAQ (reference sequence). The CDR3 sequence: CASSLVWTGDTGELFF. The CDR3 bases are TGTGCCAGCAGCTTAGTTTGGACAGGGGACACCGGGGAGCTGTTTTTT.

The table lists this clonotype with many counts. The genes are TRBV7-9 and TRBJ1-5; D ambiguous. Trimming pared 4 bases from V and 3 bases from J, leaving 16 bases between. The CDR3 consists of 16 residues. CDR1 and CDR2 (germline): SEHNR, FQNEAQ (reference sequence). This CDR3 is CASSSPLGGNNQPQHF. CDR3 sequence (DNA): TGTGCCAGCAGCTCCCCCCTGGGAGGGAACAATCAGCCCCAGCATTTT.

This clonotype was found many times. The genes are TRBV10-3 and TRBJ2-3; 9 bases align to TRBD2. Germline assignment: CDR1 ENHRY and CDR2 SYGVKD. The V gene end was trimmed by 3 bases and the J gene end by 3 bases; junction bases not matched to a gene: 7. The CDR3 is 16 amino acids. The CDR3 spells CAISDRFSGGTDTQYF. The CDR3 coding sequence is TGTGCCATCAGTGATAGGTTTAGCGGGGGAACAGATACGCAGTATTTT.

CDR3 sequence reads: CASSSSGAYQETQYF. CDR3 DNA: TGCGCCAGCAGCTCCAGCGGGGCGTACCAAGAGACCCAGTACTTC. The chain couples TRBV5-1 to TRBJ2-5, with 7 bases fitting TRBD2. The CDR3 contains 15 residues. V lost 3 bases, J lost 0 bases, and 5 bases stayed unmatched. Germline V gene lookup returns CDR1 SGHRS and CDR2 YFSETQ.

The V call is TRBV20-1, the J call TRBJ2-1; D possibly matches TRBD1 or TRBD2 (6 bases each). The CDR3 has 14 amino acids. Germline assignment: CDR1 DFQATT and CDR2 SNEGSKA (reference sequence). The V end lost 6 bases, the J end lost 10 bases, and 22 bases lay between the germline ends. CDR3: CSARTPGGPSEQFF. DNA of the CDR3: TGCAGTGCCCGGACACCCGGGGGCCCCTCGGAGCAGTTCTTC.

This clonotype has only a few counts. The V gene is TRBV5-4, the J gene TRBJ2-7; a possible D gene is TRBD1 (6 bases). Germline CDR1 reads SGHNT; CDR2 reads YYREEE (reference sequence). The ends were cut back, 4 bases at V and 3 bases at J, with 20 bases in the middle. CDR3 size: 16 residues. CDR3 in amino acids: CASSKNRDTVFYEQYF. In nucleotides, the CDR3 is TGTGCCAGCAGCAAAAACCGGGACACTGTATTCTACGAGCAGTACTTC.

The rearrangement uses TRBV7-9 and TRBJ2-2; the D gene is possibly TRBD1 (6 bases). The V gene's germline CDR1 is SEHNR and CDR2 FQNEAQ (reference sequence). This CDR3 region has 16 residues. Trimming removed 2 bases at V and 3 bases at J, with 13 bases between. The CDR3 here is CASSLSTGGHTGELFF. CDR3 DNA: TGTGCCAGCAGCTTAAGTACTGGGGGCCACACCGGGGAGCTGTTTTTT. The variable domain in full, completed from reference TRBV7-9 and TRBJ2-2, reads DTGVSQNPRHKITKRGQNVTFRCDPISEHNRLYWYRQTLGQGPEFLTYFQNEAQLEKSRLLSDRFSAERPKGSFSTLEIQRTEQGDSAMYLCASSLSTGGHTGELFFGEGSRLTVL.

The chain has TRBV6-2 or TRBV6-3 and TRBJ2-7; possibly TRBD1 or TRBD2 for D (5 bases each). Germline CDR1 MNHEY, CDR2 SVGEGT. Deletions cut 6 bases from V and 7 bases from J, with 16 bases between. The CDR3 length is 13 residues. DNA of the CDR3: TGTGCCAGCAGCCGCCGGGACCCCGTGGAGCAGTACTTC. It codes for CASSRRDPVEQYF.

This chain joins TRBV20-1 and TRBJ2-1; 9 bases map to TRBD2. The CDR3 consists of 15 residues. V was clipped by 6 bases and J by 4 bases; unmatched bases: 10. Germline loops: CDR1 DFQATT, CDR2 SNEGSKA (reference sequence). The CDR3 is CSAPPQREVYNEQFF. The CDR3 DNA sequence: TGCAGTGCCCCGCCCCAGCGGGAGGTATACAATGAGCAGTTCTTC.

This clonotype was seen a few times. The CDR3 sequence is CASSTRDEQYF. The CDR3 DNA sequence: TGTGCCAGTAGTACGAGGGACGAGCAGTACTTC. V is TRBV19 and J is TRBJ2-7; tentatively, D is TRBD2 (5 bases). The CDR3 runs 11 residues. Germline CDR1 LNHDA, CDR2 SQIVND (reference sequence). Trimming left V 4 bases short and J 5 bases short, with 6 bases between.

The sample holds a few counts of this clonotype. This chain's CDR3 is CASSSRSGTEYEQYF. CDR3 nucleotide sequence: TGTGCCAGTAGTAGCCGAAGCGGGACTGAATACGAGCAGTACTTC. The chain is built from TRBV19 and TRBJ2-7; TRBD2 aligns across 7 bases. CDR1 and CDR2 from the germline V gene are LNHDA and SQIVND (reference sequence). V shed 4 bases and J 4 bases; nucleotides not matched to a gene: 10. The CDR3 sequence is 15 residues long.

This clonotype was counted many times. The V gene is TRBV7-2, the J gene TRBJ1-2; no reliable D call. This CDR3 region has 15 residues. Germline values: CDR1 SGHTA, CDR2 FQGNSA. With 1 base removed from V and 2 bases from J, the gap between germline ends came to 11 bases. The CDR3 bases are TGTGCCAGCAGCTTAGGAGTTCATAGAAACTATGGCTACACCTTC. As protein: CASSLGVHRNYGYTF.

This clonotype was found a few times. This chain links TRBV12-3 or TRBV12-4 with TRBJ2-1; 12 bases match TRBD2. The V gene end was trimmed by 3 bases and the J gene end by 8 bases; junction bases not matched to a gene: 8. This CDR3 is 16 amino acids long. DNA of the CDR3: TGTGCCAGCAGTTTGATCTGGACTAGCGGGATTCATGAGCAGTTCTTC. Protein product: CASSLIWTSGIHEQFF.

This clonotype was observed a few times. V usage is TRBV10-3 and J usage is TRBJ2-5; the D call may be TRBD1 or TRBD2 (6 bases each). The CDR3 runs 15 residues. The germline V gene has CDR1 ENHRY and CDR2 SYGVKD. The germline V and J ends were trimmed by 2 bases and 5 bases, with 15 bases remaining between them. This CDR3 is CAISERGESYETQYF. CDR3 DNA: TGTGCCATCAGTGAGAGGGGGGAATCTTACGAGACCCAGTACTTC.

The chain links TRBV12-3 or TRBV12-4 to TRBJ2-7, with D perhaps matching TRBD1 (6 bases). This CDR3 comprises 14 residues. The ends were cut back, 1 base at V and 5 bases at J, with 12 bases in the middle. The CDR3 DNA reads TGTGCCAGCAGTTTAGAACAGGGTCCCCACGAGCAGTACTTC. Protein product: CASSLEQGPHEQYF.

This chain joins TRBV12-3 or TRBV12-4 and TRBJ1-5, with 8 bases lining up with TRBD1. This CDR3 spans 15 amino acids. The J segment lost 15 bases and the V segment lost 5 bases, leaving 18 bases of the junction unmatched. CDR3 sequence: CASSPSGEGDRRMHF. In DNA, the CDR3 is TGTGCCAGCAGTCCTTCCGGTGAGGGGGACAGGCGAATGCATTTT.

This clonotype occurred a few times. The chain couples TRBV7-2 to TRBJ1-2, with a possible D match to TRBD1 (5 bases). The germline gives CDR1 SGHTA, CDR2 FQGNSA. V was clipped by 1 base and J by 3 bases, with 6 bases between them. The CDR3 runs 13 residues. The CDR3 bases are TGTGCCAGCAGCTTAGGACAGTACTATGGCTACACCTTC. It is translated as CASSLGQYYGYTF.

At least ten counts were recorded for this clonotype. This sequence joins TRBV10-3 and TRBJ1-2; D is unresolved. The CDR3 contains 12 residues. Per germline, CDR1 ENHRY and CDR2 SYGVKD. V lost 3 bases, J lost 10 bases, and 12 bases lay in between. The chain's CDR3 is CAISDPGLSYTF. In DNA, the CDR3 is TGTGCCATCAGTGACCCAGGATTGTCCTACACCTTC.

This clonotype came up a few times. The chain employs TRBV10-3 and TRBJ2-7, with D possibly matching TRBD2 (5 bases). The CDR3 spans 12 residues. V was pared by 3 bases and J by 4 bases, with 7 bases between. Germline V gene sequence: CDR1 ENHRY, CDR2 SYGVKD. The CDR3 sequence: CAISEREYEQYF. CDR3 DNA: TGTGCCATCAGTGAACGGGAATACGAGCAGTACTTC.

This clonotype was counted at least ten times. The V and J genes are TRBV20-1 and TRBJ1-5, with 9 bases matching TRBD1. The CDR3 loop spans 14 amino acids. The V gene's germline CDR1 is DFQATT and CDR2 SNEGSKA (reference sequence). The ends lost 5 bases at V and 6 bases at J; junction bases unmatched: 8. The CDR3, as DNA: TGCAGTGCTGGGAACAGGGGGCTAACTCAGCCCCAGCATTTT. It codes for CSAGNRGLTQPQHF.